A few counts support the clone carrying this TCR beta chain. Its antigen remains unidentified. These data belong to a study of beta chain features in type 1 diabetes. Whole-study results and caveats: When VDJ junctions were examined, type 1 diabetes patients showed fewer insertions and more deletions. Highly expressing activated T cells could be over-counted with a cDNA template.

Via CD45RO/CCR7/CD25/CD127/CD95/CD27, cells of the CD4+ naive, central memory, regulatory and stem cell-like memory subsets were sorted. Germline CDR1 SGHDT, CDR2 YYEEEE. The CDR3 loop spans 15 amino acids. Deletions cut 6 bases from V and 2 bases from J, with 14 bases between. Reverse transcribing all isolated RNA meant expressed TCRB transcripts were sequenced. Data came from immunoSEQ multiplex PCR; TCRdb stores just in-frame clones and leaves some out. There are fewer than 650,000 clones in the sample; roughly a sixth occur only once, and more than 0.08% lies in the top ten. The receptor comes from a man younger than 30 in good health. Source material: naive CD4+ T cells from blood. The rearrangement links TRBV5-6 to TRBJ2-2; tentatively, D is TRBD2 (6 bases). CDR3: CASTGRGTNTGELFF. The CDR3 DNA reads as TGTGCCAGCACCGGACGGGGGACCAACACCGGGGAGCTGTTTTTT.